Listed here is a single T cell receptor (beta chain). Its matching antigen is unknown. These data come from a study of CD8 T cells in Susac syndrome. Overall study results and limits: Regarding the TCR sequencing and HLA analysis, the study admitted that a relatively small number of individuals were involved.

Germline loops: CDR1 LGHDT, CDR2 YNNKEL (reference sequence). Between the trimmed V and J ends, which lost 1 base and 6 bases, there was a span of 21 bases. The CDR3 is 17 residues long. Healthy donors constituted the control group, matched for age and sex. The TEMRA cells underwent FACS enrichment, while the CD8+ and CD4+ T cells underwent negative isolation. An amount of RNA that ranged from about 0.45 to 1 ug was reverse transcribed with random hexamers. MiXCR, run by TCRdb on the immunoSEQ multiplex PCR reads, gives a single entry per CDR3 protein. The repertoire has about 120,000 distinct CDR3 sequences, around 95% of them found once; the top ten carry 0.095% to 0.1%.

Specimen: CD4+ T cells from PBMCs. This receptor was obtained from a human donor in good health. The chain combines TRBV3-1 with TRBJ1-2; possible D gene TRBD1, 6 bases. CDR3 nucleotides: TGTGCCAGCAGCCAAGGAAGCCACCTGGGGGCGGTCGATGGCTACACCTTC. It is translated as CASSQGSHLGAVDGYTF.